This T cell receptor beta chain was captured in a study of T cell responses to AZD1222 COVID-19 vaccine. Assay used: immunoSEQ multiplex PCR; TCRdb lists only in-frame clones, some missing. The sample includes about 97,000 clones, about 89% seen only once; the top ten take over 6.5%. With 6 bases clipped from V and 0 bases from J, the junction kept 3 bases outside the gene matches. CDR1 is MNHEY, CDR2 SMNVEV, per germline (reference sequence). The CDR3 runs to 15 residues. The gene calls are TRBV27 and TRBJ1-3; TRBD1 aligns across 9 bases. The sequence derives from an adult in good health. Here the sequenced sample was peripheral blood, taken on day 0 of AZD1222 vaccination. The CDR3 spells CASSRDRVSGNTIYF. CDR3 sequence (DNA): TGTGCCAGCAGCCGGGACAGGGTCTCTGGAAACACCATATATTTT.